Below, 11 T cell receptor beta chains from the same sample are listed, as sequenced in a study of cytomegalovirus exposure and HLA in healthy donors. The PCR had 60 Vbeta and 13 Jbeta primers. Measured with immunoSEQ multiplex PCR; TCRdb has only the in-frame clones, and not every one. The data show 43,000 or so clones, over 55% seen once. Sequenced sample: PBMCs. These TCRs come from a human donor in good health.

The chain employs TRBV19 and TRBJ1-6; D is unclear. This CDR3 has 11 residues. V lost 9 bases, J lost 7 bases, and 7 bases lay in between. Germline CDR1 and CDR2: LNHDA and SQIVND (reference sequence). The CDR3 protein is CASAGNSPLHF. Here the CDR3 DNA reads TGTGCCAGCGCAGGAAATTCACCCCTCCACTTT.

The count of this clone is one. V gene TRBV29-1 combines with J gene TRBJ2-3; D is undetermined. V lost 8 bases, J lost 6 bases, and 18 bases lay in between. Germline CDR1 and CDR2: SQVTM and ANQGSEA. The CDR3 runs to 13 residues. As DNA, the CDR3 is TGCAGCAGCCTCTTGTCGGGTGCGGATACGCAGTATTTT. Protein product: CSSLLSGADTQYF.

CDR3 DNA sequence: TGTGCCAGCAGCCCTGGGACAGGAAAGTCTGGGGCCAACGTCCTGACTTTC. Amino acid sequence: CASSPGTGKSGANVLTF. This chain uses TRBV11-3 with TRBJ2-6; the match to TRBD1 covers 8 bases. V gave up 5 bases and J gave up 1 base; unmatched junction bases: 7. This CDR3 is built from 17 residues. In germline, CDR1 is SGHNT, CDR2 YENEEA.

The chain links TRBV5-1 to TRBJ2-7; D uncertain. This CDR3 spans 14 amino acids. Germline V gene lookup returns CDR1 SGHRS and CDR2 YFSETQ. Trimming took off 1 base at V and 1 base at J, with 9 bases between the two ends. Here the CDR3 DNA reads TGCGCCAGCAGCTTGTTTCTAGATTCCTACGAGCAGTACTTC. It yields the protein CASSLFLDSYEQYF.

The genes are TRBV2 and TRBJ2-7; 8 bases are shared with TRBD1. J was trimmed by 6 bases and V by 7 bases; bases with no gene match: 11. The CDR3 extends over 14 amino acids. Germline V gives CDR1 SNHLY, CDR2 FYNNEI. The CDR3 here is CASTLQGGHSEQYF. Written as DNA, the CDR3 is TGTGCCAGCACTCTACAGGGGGGACACTCCGAGCAGTACTTC.

The chain combines TRBV6-1 with TRBJ2-1; 7 bases fit TRBD1. V shed 4 bases, J shed 12 bases, and the junction held 9 bases outside the gene matches. CDR3 length: 13 amino acids. CDR1 is MNHNS and CDR2 is SASEGT in the germline V gene. CDR3 DNA sequence: TGTGCCAGCAGTGCGAACCGGGACAGCCGGCAGTTCTTC. It codes for CASSANRDSRQFF.

CDR3 sequence: CASSLSGVQYEQYF. The CDR3, as DNA: TGTGCCAGCAGCTTGTCCGGGGTTCAATACGAGCAGTACTTC. The genes are TRBV5-5 and TRBJ2-7; D possibly corresponds to TRBD2 (5 bases). Germline CDR1 SGHKS, CDR2 YYEKEE (reference sequence). CDR3 length equals 14 residues. Trimming left V 1 base short and J 4 bases short, with 12 bases between.

V usage is TRBV29-1 and J usage is TRBJ1-2, with D perhaps TRBD1 (6 bases). Looked up from germline, CDR1 is SQVTM and CDR2 is ANQGSEA. The CDR3 extends over 15 amino acids. Deletions cut 5 bases from V and 5 bases from J, with 21 bases between. The CDR3 loop reads CSVLGSNRASYGYTF. CDR3 bases: TGCAGCGTTCTGGGATCTAACAGGGCCTCATATGGCTACACCTTC.

This chain connects TRBV7-9 to TRBJ2-5; 10 positions match TRBD1. Germline V gene lookup returns CDR1 SEHNR and CDR2 FQNEAQ (reference sequence). There are 15 residues in the CDR3. With 2 bases clipped from V and 4 bases from J, the junction kept 4 bases outside the gene matches. In DNA, the CDR3 is TGTGCCAGCAGCTTATCCCGGGACAGGGGAGAGACCCAGTACTTC. This encodes CASSLSRDRGETQYF.

V usage is TRBV28 and J usage is TRBJ2-1; maybe TRBD1 (5 bases). V was shortened by 2 bases and J by 12 bases, with 8 bases between the two germline ends. The CDR3 consists of 11 residues. Germline CDR1 and CDR2: MDHEN and SYDVKM. Here the CDR3 reads CASSLRGGQFF. DNA for the CDR3: TGTGCCAGCAGTTTAAGGGGTGGGCAGTTCTTC.

J is TRBJ1-4 and V is TRBV5-1, with D hard to call. Per germline, CDR1 SGHRS and CDR2 YFSETQ. V was shortened by 5 bases and J by 8 bases, with 10 bases between the two germline ends. The CDR3 has 12 residues. The CDR3 protein is CASSTGREKLFF. CDR3 coding DNA: TGCGCCAGCAGTACGGGGAGGGAAAAACTGTTTTTT.